This T cell receptor (beta chain) was retrieved from a study of blood T cells in healthy people across ages. V was clipped by 5 bases and J by 5 bases; unmatched bases: 12. Germline lookup yields CDR1 KGHDR and CDR2 SFDVKD. The CDR3 loop spans 16 amino acids. Each donor had 7.5 to 10 milliliters of peripheral blood drawn. Each sample yielded at least 6 micrograms of PBMC total RNA. A second PCR of 7 to 11 cycles used a sample-barcoded 5' primer and a J-beta primer mix. A template-switch adaptor with 12 random nucleotides tagged each cDNA molecule. TCRdb ran MiXCR on the 5' RACE reads and lists one entry per CDR3 protein. The table shows 2 million or so distinct CDR3 sequences, with roughly 49% occurring only once.

This TCR was recovered from a woman between 40 and 55 years old in good health. Sequencing was carried out using blood. The chain has TRBV24-1 and TRBJ1-2; 8 positions agree with TRBD1. The CDR3 region has the DNA TGTGCCACCAGTGGCCTAGGCCTCAGGGGGCAATATGGCTACACCTTC. Translation gives CATSGLGLRGQYGYTF.